The rows below give T cell receptor beta chains drawn from one sample of a study of technical replicates of blood from a few donors. Measured with immunoSEQ multiplex PCR; TCRdb has only the in-frame clones, and not every one. This sample has about 100,000 clones, with more than 85% found just once. Material for sequencing was T cells isolated from PBMCs. The source is a human donor in good health. CDR3s include the opening cysteine and the closing phenylalanine or tryptophan. The order of the fields is D gene, clone size, V gene, J gene, CDR3 protein, CDR3 DNA. A D gene is named only where the DNA matches it firmly. Only part of the rows carry a size: once, few, many, or a class if the clone is expanded.

TRBD1	-	TRBV30	TRBJ2-1	CAWGRTRQGIYNEQFF	TGTGCCTGGGGGCGAACCCGACAGGGAATTTACAATGAGCAGTTCTTC
TRBD2	-	TRBV5-4	TRBJ2-3	CASRPTSATDTQYF	TGTGCCAGCAGACCGACTAGCGCCACAGATACGCAGTATTTT
TRBD1	-	TRBV7-2	TRBJ2-2	CASSWDRGGTGELFF	TGTGCCAGCAGCTGGGACAGGGGAGGCACCGGGGAGCTGTTTTTT
TRBD2	-	TRBV9	TRBJ2-1	CASSVGREGEYNEQFF	TGTGCCAGCAGCGTAGGCCGGGAGGGGGAGTACAATGAGCAGTTCTTC
-	-	TRBV9	TRBJ1-2	CASSVAMGSHGYTF	TGTGCCAGCAGCGTAGCTATGGGCTCCCATGGCTACACCTTC
TRBD2	-	TRBV14	TRBJ2-7	CASSQDPAGAYEQYF	TGTGCCAGCAGCCAAGACCCAGCGGGAGCCTACGAGCAGTACTTC
TRBD2	-	TRBV25-1	TRBJ2-7	CASSEGLAGNTSYEQYF	TGTGCCAGCAGTGAGGGACTAGCGGGAAATACCTCCTACGAGCAGTACTTC
-	few	TRBV29-1	TRBJ1-1	CSVDDSRSGDTEAFF	TGCAGCGTAGACGACAGCCGCTCAGGGGACACTGAAGCTTTCTTT
TRBD2	-	TRBV5-1	TRBJ2-1	CASSNGDYNNEQFF	TGCGCCAGCAGCAACGGGGACTACAACAATGAGCAGTTCTTC
TRBD2	-	TRBV5-4	TRBJ2-7	CASSLAGRGYEQYF	TGTGCCAGCAGCTTGGCCGGGAGGGGGTACGAGCAGTACTTC
-	-	TRBV28	TRBJ1-2	CASSAGTNNYGYTF	TGTGCCAGCAGTGCCGGGACAAATAACTATGGCTACACCTTC
-	-	TRBV2	TRBJ2-5	CANGETQYF	TGTGCCAACGGAGAGACCCAGTACTTC
TRBD1	-	TRBV28	TRBJ1-2	CAGKQGAGGYTF	TGTGCCGGGAAACAGGGGGCCGGTGGCTACACCTTC
-	-	TRBV13	TRBJ1-1	CASSLKRTEAFF	TGTGCCAGCAGCTTAAAACGGACTGAAGCTTTCTTT
-	-	TRBV2	TRBJ1-1	CASSGQVMNTEAFF	TGTGCCAGCAGTGGACAGGTAATGAACACTGAAGCTTTCTTT
-	-	TRBV7-2	TRBJ1-2	CASSTGAYGYTF	TGTGCCAGCAGCACAGGCGCGTATGGCTACACCTTC
TRBD1	-	TRBV12-5	TRBJ2-5	CASGLVLGQGQETQYF	TGTGCTAGTGGTTTGGTACTTGGACAGGGTCAAGAGACCCAGTACTTC
TRBD2	-	TRBV7-2	TRBJ2-3	CASSLGGTTADTQYF	TGTGCCAGCAGCTTAGGCGGGACTACTGCAGATACGCAGTATTTT
-	-	TRBV6-5	TRBJ2-1	CASSYARSVLNEQFF	TGTGCCAGCAGTTACGCGCGATCGGTTCTCAATGAGCAGTTCTTC
-	-	TRBV10-2	TRBJ1-3	CASSGWGPGNTIYF	TGCGCCAGCAGTGGGTGGGGGCCGGGAAACACCATATATTTT
TRBD2	-	TRBV10-1	TRBJ2-3	CASSRAGARDTQYF	TGCGCCAGCAGCCGAGCGGGAGCGAGAGATACGCAGTATTTT
TRBD1	-	TRBV5-1	TRBJ2-3	CASSWKTGAADTQYF	TGCGCCAGCAGCTGGAAGACAGGGGCGGCAGATACGCAGTATTTT
TRBD2	-	TRBV13	TRBJ2-2	CASSSGTSGSTGELFF	TGTGCCAGCAGCTCCGGGACTAGCGGGAGTACCGGGGAGCTGTTTTTT
TRBD1	-	TRBV6-5	TRBJ2-4	CASTGQKNIQYF	TGTGCCAGCACGGGACAGAAAAACATTCAGTACTTC
-	-	TRBV7-9	TRBJ2-7	CASSSTGYHEQYF	TGTGCCAGCAGCTCCACAGGGTACCACGAGCAGTACTTC
-	-	TRBV14	TRBJ1-5	CASSWTENQPQHF	TGTGCCAGCAGCTGGACAGAGAATCAGCCCCAGCATTTT
TRBD2	-	TRBV4-1	TRBJ2-3	CASSQESSGSVTDTQYF	TGCGCCAGCAGCCAAGAGTCTAGCGGGAGTGTGACAGATACGCAGTATTTT
-	-	TRBV28	TRBJ1-5	CASSTLRGWKKNQPQHF	TGTGCCAGCAGTACCCTCAGGGGTTGGAAGAAAAATCAGCCCCAGCATTTT
TRBD1	-	TRBV4-3	TRBJ2-1	CASSPSTGGTITYNEQFF	TGCGCCAGCAGCCCTTCGACAGGGGGTACGATTACCTACAATGAGCAGTTCTTC
-	-	TRBV7-3	TRBJ2-1	CASSHSGPDSYNEQFF	TGTGCCAGCAGCCATAGCGGCCCAGACTCCTACAATGAGCAGTTCTTC
-	-	TRBV5-8	TRBJ2-5	CASSLVVASLLQETQYF	TGTGCCAGCAGCTTAGTCGTAGCGTCATTACTCCAAGAGACCCAGTACTTC
TRBD1	-	TRBV29-1	TRBJ1-2	CSAFDRAKDNYGYTF	TGCAGCGCTTTTGACAGGGCAAAAGATAACTATGGCTACACCTTC
TRBD1	once	TRBV27	TRBJ2-3	CARNSGGGDTQYF	TGTGCCAGAAATTCAGGGGGCGGAGATACGCAGTATTTT
-	-	TRBV6-5	TRBJ2-7	CASSPGTWDYEQYF	TGTGCCAGCAGTCCAGGGACATGGGACTACGAGCAGTACTTC
TRBD2	-	TRBV11-2	TRBJ2-1	CASSNLAGGFNEQFF	TGTGCCAGCAGCAATCTAGCGGGAGGGTTCAATGAGCAGTTCTTC
-	-	TRBV7-9	TRBJ1-2	CASSLRDYGYTF	TGTGCCAGCAGCTTGAGGGACTATGGCTACACCTTC
TRBD1	-	TRBV20-1	TRBJ2-5	CSAGTGETQYF	TGCAGTGCCGGGACAGGGGAGACCCAGTACTTC
-	-	TRBV5-1	TRBJ2-7	CASSWDTGWEQYF	TGCGCCAGCAGCTGGGATACAGGGTGGGAGCAGTACTTC
TRBD2	-	TRBV2	TRBJ2-1	CASSALLSGTRGRDEQFF	TGTGCCAGCAGCGCCTTATTGTCCGGGACTAGAGGTCGCGATGAGCAGTTCTTC
TRBD2	-	TRBV9	TRBJ2-1	CASSVSSGGFYNEQFF	TGTGCCAGCAGCGTGTCATCGGGGGGGTTCTACAATGAGCAGTTCTTC